This TCR beta chain stems from a study of blood T cell repertoires in COVID-19. Study-wide background: Some COVID-19 samples were acute and others convalescent; all came from the United States, Italy and Spain.

This clone has a handful of counts. Residents of about two dozen US areas, aged roughly 18 to 90 years, made up the participants. This CDR3 comprises 15 residues. Trimming took 3 bases from V and 5 from J, leaving 15 bases between them. The germline CDR1 and CDR2 sequences are SGHTS and YDEGEE. Original data processing: Reference gene primer amplification gave estimated nucleated cell counts. The assay was immunoSEQ multiplex PCR, and TCRdb's table has in-frame clones only and misses some. Clone size and the V and J calls come from that table; the DNA yielded D and trimming. The sample lists roughly 200,000 clones; 75% to 90% were seen once.

This receptor was identified in a man in his forties or fifties who had recovered from COVID-19. The chain links TRBV5-8 to TRBJ2-1; tentative D call: TRBD2 (6 bases). Sample: PBMCs or T cells enriched from blood (not recorded which). The CDR3, as DNA: TGTGCCAGCAGCTGGGGACTCTCAAATCACAATGAGCAGTTCTTC. Its translation is CASSWGLSNHNEQFF.